This T cell receptor beta chain derives from a study of blood T cell repertoires in COVID-19. Trimming removed 0 bases from V and 7 bases from J; junction bases left unmatched: 2. Germline assignment: CDR1 MNHNS and CDR2 SASEGT. This CDR3 is 15 amino acids long. This clone was seen more than once but under ten times. It was during active infection that Seattle patients were enrolled and then longitudinally followed. Repertoires were generated with immunoSEQ multiplex PCR, while TCRdb's copy carries only in-frame clones and drops some. The data hold fewer than 700,000 clones, with 70% to 90% observed a single time.

The chain couples TRBV6-1 to TRBJ1-6; 8 bases fit TRBD1. The sample was peripheral blood. The receptor was derived from a woman aged 50 to 60 with COVID-19, enrolled during active disease. For the CDR3, the DNA is TGTGCCAGCAGTGAAGCGGACAGGGAAAATTCACCCCTCCACTTT. Translated: CASSEADRENSPLHF.